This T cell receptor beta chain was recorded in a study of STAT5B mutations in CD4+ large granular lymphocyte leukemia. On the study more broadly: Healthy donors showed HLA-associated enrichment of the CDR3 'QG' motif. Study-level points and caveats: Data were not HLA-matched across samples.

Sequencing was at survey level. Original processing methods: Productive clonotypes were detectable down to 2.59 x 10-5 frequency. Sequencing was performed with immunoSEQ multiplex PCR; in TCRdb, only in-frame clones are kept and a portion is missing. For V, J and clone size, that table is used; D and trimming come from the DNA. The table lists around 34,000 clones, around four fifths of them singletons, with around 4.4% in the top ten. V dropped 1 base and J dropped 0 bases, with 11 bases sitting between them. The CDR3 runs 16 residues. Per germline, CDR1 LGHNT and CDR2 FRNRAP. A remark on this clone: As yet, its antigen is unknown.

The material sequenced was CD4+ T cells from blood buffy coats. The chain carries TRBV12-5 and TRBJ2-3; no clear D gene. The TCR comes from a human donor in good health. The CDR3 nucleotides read TGTGCTAGTGGTTTGGGCGCGGTCTCTAGCACAGATACGCAGTATTTT. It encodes CASGLGAVSSTDTQYF.